The sequence of this TCR beta chain was determined in a study of T cells in Graves' hyperthyroidism and ophthalmopathy. Patients between 18 and 65 years old had hyperthyroidism, newly diagnosed and lasting under 2 months. Amplification yielded TCR beta CDR3 regions, with RNA transcripts as the source. An initial round of RT-PCR targeting the TCR CDR3 relied on the HTBI primer set. TCRdb re-analysed the multiplex PCR reads in MiXCR, keeping a single row per CDR3 protein. The top ten hold 34% of the sample, which has 350,000 to 450,000 distinct CDR3 sequences, approximately 17% seen once. This clonotype has at least ten counts. Between the trimmed V and J ends, which lost 2 bases and 0 bases, there was a span of 11 bases. Germline CDR1 and CDR2: MNHEY and SVGEGT. CDR3 length equals 16 residues.

Material for sequencing was blood. This sequence was found in a woman aged 25 to 45 with Graves' hyperthyroidism that later progressed to Graves' ophthalmopathy. The rearrangement uses TRBV6-2 or TRBV6-3 and TRBJ2-4, with D unclear. The CDR3 reads CASSYGKDLAKNIQYF. The CDR3 DNA is TGTGCCAGCAGTTACGGTAAAGATCTAGCCAAAAACATTCAGTACTTC.